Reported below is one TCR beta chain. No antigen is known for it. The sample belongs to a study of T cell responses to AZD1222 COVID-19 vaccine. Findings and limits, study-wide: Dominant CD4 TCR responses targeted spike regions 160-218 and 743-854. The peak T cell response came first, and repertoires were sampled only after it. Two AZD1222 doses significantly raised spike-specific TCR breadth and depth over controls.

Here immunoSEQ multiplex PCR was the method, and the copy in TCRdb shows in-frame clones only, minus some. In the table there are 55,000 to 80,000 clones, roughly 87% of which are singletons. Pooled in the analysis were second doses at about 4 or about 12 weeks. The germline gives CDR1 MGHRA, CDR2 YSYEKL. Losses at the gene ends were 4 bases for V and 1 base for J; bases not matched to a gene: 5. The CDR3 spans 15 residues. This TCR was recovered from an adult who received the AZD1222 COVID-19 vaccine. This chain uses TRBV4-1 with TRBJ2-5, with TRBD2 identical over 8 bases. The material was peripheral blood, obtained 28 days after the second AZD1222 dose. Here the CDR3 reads CASSPQLAVQETQYF. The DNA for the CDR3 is TGCGCCAGCAGCCCGCAACTAGCGGTCCAAGAGACCCAGTACTTC.